One sample yielded the 15 T cell receptor beta chains listed below, sequenced in a study of T cell clonotyping in hematopoietic cell transplantation. Here immunoSEQ multiplex PCR was the method, and the copy in TCRdb shows in-frame clones only, minus some. The sample has some 11,000 clones, 80% to 95% seen once. Noted time point: recipient sample about 28 days before transplant, after cytoreduction. The source material was peripheral blood mononuclear cells, sampled before stem cell transplant. The receptor set was obtained from a woman aged 40-49 years with acute myeloid leukemia. Some clones in this sample may be carry-over from other donors' samples.

The chain is built from TRBV25-1 and TRBJ1-2, with 10 bases that match TRBD1. The V gene end was trimmed by 5 bases and the J gene end by 3 bases; junction bases not matched to a gene: 6. Germline V CDR1 and CDR2: MGHDK, SYGVNS. This CDR3 has 15 residues. The CDR3 coding sequence is TGTGCCAGCAGTTCGCGGACAGGGGGTTACTATGGCTACACCTTC. Amino acids: CASSSRTGGYYGYTF.

The chain recombines TRBV19 with TRBJ1-5, with 9 bases fitting TRBD1. V lost 5 bases and J lost 3; bases outside the gene matches: 8. The CDR3 contains 16 residues. The germline V gene has CDR1 LNHDA and CDR2 SQIVND (reference sequence). The CDR3 DNA reads TGTGCCAGTAGTGTGGACAGGGGCTCGGACAATCAGCCCCAGCATTTT. Translated: CASSVDRGSDNQPQHF.

This chain joins TRBV7-9 and TRBJ1-5; perhaps TRBD1 as D (5 bases). The length of the CDR3 is 12 residues. The germline gives CDR1 SEHNR, CDR2 FQNEAQ (reference sequence). V was clipped by 3 bases and J by 7 bases, with 7 bases between them. As DNA, the CDR3 is TGTGCCAGCAGCTTCCAGGGACAGCCCCAGCATTTT. Residues: CASSFQGQPQHF.

The rearrangement uses TRBV30 and TRBJ1-2; 9 positions agree with TRBD1. CDR3 size: 18 residues. Germline values: CDR1 GTSNPN, CDR2 SVGIG (reference sequence). With V trimmed by 3 bases and J by 0 bases, 14 bases remained unmatched. The CDR3 is CAWRPYGTGTRANYGYTF. In DNA form, the CDR3 reads TGTGCCTGGAGGCCGTACGGGACAGGGACTAGGGCTAACTATGGCTACACCTTC.

In nucleotides, the CDR3 is TGTGCCAGCAGCTTAGGGTTTAGGGGGACAGATACGCAGTATTTT. Translating gives CASSLGFRGTDTQYF. The chain links TRBV7-2 to TRBJ2-3, with D possibly being TRBD1 (6 bases). Germline lookup yields CDR1 SGHTA and CDR2 FQGNSA. The CDR3 contains 15 residues. Trimming left V 1 base short and J 3 bases short, with 11 bases between.

This chain joins TRBV7-6 and TRBJ2-5, with no clear D. This CDR3 is 13 amino acids long. The V end was cut by 7 bases, the J end by 0 bases, with 9 bases between. Germline V CDR1 and CDR2: SGHVS, FNYEAQ. CDR3 DNA: TGTGCCAGCACCAAGGCGTACCAAGAGACCCAGTACTTC. Translated, it gives CASTKAYQETQYF.

V is TRBV13 and J is TRBJ2-1; possibly TRBD2 for D (5 bases). Trimming shortened V by 1 base and J by 1 base, and 14 bases separated the two germline ends. CDR3 length: 17 amino acids. Germline CDR1 is PRHDT and CDR2 is FYEKMQ (reference sequence). The CDR3, as DNA: TGTGCCAGCAGCTTAGTGGGCGGGTACGGATCCTACAATGAGCAGTTCTTC. Its translation is CASSLVGGYGSYNEQFF.

The V and J genes are TRBV4-1 and TRBJ1-4; tentative D call: TRBD1 (6 bases). Trimming stripped 0 bases from V and 8 bases from J, with 13 bases between. The CDR3 runs 15 residues. Germline V lookup: CDR1 MGHRA, CDR2 YSYEKL. CDR3 nucleotide sequence: TGCGCCAGCAGCCAAGACCCGGGGGCGAACGAAAAACTGTTTTTT. The encoded protein is CASSQDPGANEKLFF.

The V and J genes are TRBV19 and TRBJ2-5; a possible D gene is TRBD2 (6 bases). The V end lost 3 bases, the J end lost 2 bases, and 10 bases lay between the germline ends. CDR3 size: 14 residues. Germline V gene data show CDR1 as LNHDA and CDR2 as SQIVND (reference sequence). The CDR3 coding sequence is TGTGCCAGTAGTATGTTCGGGACTCAAGAGACCCAGTACTTC. As protein: CASSMFGTQETQYF.

The chain is built from TRBV10-3 and TRBJ1-2, with TRBD1 matching 8 bases. Germline-derived CDR1 and CDR2 are ENHRY and SYGVKD. V was clipped by 6 bases and J by 5 bases; unmatched bases: 2. The CDR3 spans 12 residues. The CDR3 sequence is CAISRTGYGYTF. DNA for the CDR3: TGTGCCATCAGCCGGACAGGGTATGGCTACACCTTC.

The rearrangement uses TRBV11-2 and TRBJ1-1, with unresolved D. CDR3 length: 12 residues. V gave up 2 bases and J gave up 6 bases, with 7 bases separating them. Germline CDR1 SGHAT, CDR2 FQNNGV. Here the CDR3 reads CASSLPSPEAFF. Here the CDR3 DNA reads TGTGCCAGCAGCTTACCCAGTCCTGAAGCTTTCTTT.

The chain couples TRBV7-8 to TRBJ2-6; 13 nucleotides agree with TRBD2. From germline, CDR1 is SGHVS and CDR2 FQNEAQ. The CDR3 contains 20 residues. The V and J ends lost 2 bases and 0 bases, in that order; junction bases with no gene match: 7. The CDR3: CASSLTGLAGVSSGANVLTF. The CDR3 DNA reads TGTGCCAGCAGCTTAACCGGACTAGCGGGAGTTAGCTCTGGGGCCAACGTCCTGACTTTC. The full variable domain, completed using reference TRBV7-8 and TRBJ2-6, is GAGVSQSPRYKVAKRGQDVALRCDPISGHVSLFWYQQALGQGPEFLTYFQNEAQLDKSGLPSDRFFAERPEGSVSTLKIQRTQQEDSAVYLCASSLTGLAGVSSGANVLTFGAGSRLTVL.

The sample holds one count of this clone. This chain connects TRBV14 to TRBJ2-4; 7 bases are shared with TRBD1. The CDR3 contains 14 residues. With V trimmed by 3 bases and J by 8 bases, 7 bases remained unmatched. Germline-derived CDR1 and CDR2 are SGHDN and FVKESK. The CDR3 spells CASSQGTEIDIQYF. Written as DNA, the CDR3 is TGTGCCAGCAGCCAGGGGACAGAAATAGACATTCAGTACTTC.

The chain employs TRBV5-1 and TRBJ2-5; TRBD2 aligns across 9 bases. The germline CDR1 and CDR2 sequences are SGHRS and YFSETQ. Unmatched junction bases numbered 6, after V lost 1 base and J lost 2 bases. This CDR3 is built from 16 residues. Here the CDR3 reads CASSLSPSGIQETQYF. CDR3 in DNA: TGCGCCAGCAGCTTGTCCCCTAGCGGGATTCAAGAGACCCAGTACTTC.

The CDR3 region is CASSPSTDTQYF. DNA of the CDR3: TGTGCCAGCAGCCCCAGCACAGATACGCAGTATTTT. The chain couples TRBV11-2 to TRBJ2-3; unclear D gene. Trimming pared 5 bases from V and 0 bases from J, leaving 3 bases between. The CDR3 sequence is 12 residues long. From germline, CDR1 is SGHAT and CDR2 FQNNGV.